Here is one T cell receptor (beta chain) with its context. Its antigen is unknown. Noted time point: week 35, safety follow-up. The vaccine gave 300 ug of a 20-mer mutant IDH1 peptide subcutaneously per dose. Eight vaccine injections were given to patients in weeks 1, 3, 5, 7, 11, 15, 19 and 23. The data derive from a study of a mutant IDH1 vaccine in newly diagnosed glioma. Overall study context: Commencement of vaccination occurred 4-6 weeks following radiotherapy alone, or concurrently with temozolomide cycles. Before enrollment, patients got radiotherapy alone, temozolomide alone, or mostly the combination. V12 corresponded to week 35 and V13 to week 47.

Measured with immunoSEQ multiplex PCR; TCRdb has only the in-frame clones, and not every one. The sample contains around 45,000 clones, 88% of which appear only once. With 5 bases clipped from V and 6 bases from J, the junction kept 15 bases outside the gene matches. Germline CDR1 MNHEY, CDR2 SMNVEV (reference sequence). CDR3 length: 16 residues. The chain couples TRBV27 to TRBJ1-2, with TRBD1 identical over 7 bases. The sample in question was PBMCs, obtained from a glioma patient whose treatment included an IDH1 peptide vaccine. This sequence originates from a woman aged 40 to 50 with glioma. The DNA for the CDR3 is TGTGCCAGCAGTGCCCACTGGACAGGCAAGGTCGATGGCTACACCTTC. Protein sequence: CASSAHWTGKVDGYTF.